Listed below are T cell receptor beta chains from one sample, sequenced in a study of blood T cell repertoires in COVID-19. Assay used: immunoSEQ multiplex PCR; TCRdb lists only in-frame clones, some missing. The table lists 200,000 to 300,000 clones, around 80% of them singletons. Sequencing was performed on peripheral blood. The receptors stem from a human donor in a cohort sampled during active COVID-19. CDR3s include the opening cysteine and the closing phenylalanine or tryptophan. D genes are given only for firm matches. Part of the rows lack a size; the others show once, few, many or a class for expanded clones.

CDR3 DNA | CDR3 protein | D gene | J gene | V gene | clone size
TGTGCCAGCAGCGGGACCGGGACAGCCACAGATACGCAGTATTTT | CASSGTGTATDTQYF | TRBD1 | TRBJ2-3 | TRBV11-2 | -
TGCGCCAGCAGCTTCCGTCAGGGGTTGTACGAGCAGTACTTC | CASSFRQGLYEQYF | - | TRBJ2-7 | TRBV5-1 | -
TGCGCCAGTTCTGAGGGTGCCTATGGCTACACCTTC | CASSEGAYGYTF | - | TRBJ1-2 | TRBV5-1 | -
TGTGCCAGCAGCTTAGTAGGCCAGGGAAGCTATGGCTACACCTTC | CASSLVGQGSYGYTF | - | TRBJ1-2 | TRBV5-4 | once
TGCAGCGTCGTGACTAGCGGGAGACAGATTGAGCAGTTCTTC | CSVVTSGRQIEQFF | TRBD2 | TRBJ2-1 | TRBV29-1 | -
TGTGCCAGCTCACCTTCCGTCCCCACGAGTCACACTGAAGCTTTCTTT | CASSPSVPTSHTEAFF | - | TRBJ1-1 | TRBV18 | -
TGTGCCTGGAGTGGAAGGGGCATGGATACGCAGTATTTT | CAWSGRGMDTQYF | - | TRBJ2-3 | TRBV30 | -
TGTGCCAGCCGACTATCCGGCAGAGCCTATGGCTACACCTTC | CASRLSGRAYGYTF | - | TRBJ1-2 | TRBV13 | -
TGTGCCAGCAGCTCTACCGGGACAGGGACCTACGAGCAGTACTTC | CASSSTGTGTYEQYF | TRBD1 | TRBJ2-7 | TRBV6-6 | -
TGTGCCACCAGTGATTCTAGACTAGCGGGACGTCTAAATACGCAGTATTTT | CATSDSRLAGRLNTQYF | TRBD2 | TRBJ2-3 | TRBV24-1 | -
TGCGCCAGCAGCTACGAGGCGGGGGGCAAAGGCACAGATACGCAGTATTTT | CASSYEAGGKGTDTQYF | TRBD2 | TRBJ2-3 | TRBV5-1 | -
TGTGCCAGCAGCCTCGGGAGCGGACTATACGAGCAGTACTTC | CASSLGSGLYEQYF | - | TRBJ2-7 | TRBV5-4 | -
TGTGCCAGCAGCCACCCGGGAGGGGGAGAGACCCAGTACTTC | CASSHPGGGETQYF | TRBD2 | TRBJ2-5 | TRBV7-2 | -
TGTGCCAGCAGTGCCCGCTTAGCGGGAGTGGGCTACAATGAGCAGTTCTTC | CASSARLAGVGYNEQFF | TRBD2 | TRBJ2-1 | TRBV2 | -
TGTGCCAGCAGCCATGCCGGGACTAGCGGGAGTCTCTACGAGCAGTACTTC | CASSHAGTSGSLYEQYF | TRBD2 | TRBJ2-7 | TRBV4-2 | few
TGTGCCAGCAGCCAGACAGGGCCCACAGATACGCAGTATTTT | CASSQTGPTDTQYF | TRBD1 | TRBJ2-3 | TRBV3-1/TRBV3-2 | -
TGTGCCAGCAGATCACAGGGCCCGGCCTCACCCCTCCACTTT | CASRSQGPASPLHF | - | TRBJ1-6 | TRBV6-5 | -
TGCGCCAGCAGCTCCGCAGGGGGCAGGATGGCAGATACGCAGTATTTT | CASSSAGGRMADTQYF | TRBD1 | TRBJ2-3 | TRBV5-1 | -
TGTGCCAGCAGCTATATGTGGGGGGAGACTGAAGCTTTCTTT | CASSYMWGETEAFF | - | TRBJ1-1 | TRBV11-2 | -
TGTGCCTGGAGTAACCTACAGGGATCAGATACGCAGTATTTT | CAWSNLQGSDTQYF | - | TRBJ2-3 | TRBV30 | -
TGTGCCAGCAGCTTACGACAGGGAATGAACACTGAAGCTTTCTTT | CASSLRQGMNTEAFF | TRBD1 | TRBJ1-1 | TRBV7-2 | -
TGTGCCAGCAGCCCTCAAACAGGGCGACCGAACACCGGGGAGCTGTTTTTT | CASSPQTGRPNTGELFF | - | TRBJ2-2 | TRBV7-8 | -
TGTGCCAGCAGCTTAGCCTCCTCGGACAGATATGGCTACACCTTC | CASSLASSDRYGYTF | - | TRBJ1-2 | TRBV7-8 | -
TGTGCCAGCAGTCTATGGAAGCGGGAAGGGGAGACCCAGTACTTC | CASSLWKREGETQYF | TRBD2 | TRBJ2-5 | TRBV27 | -
TGCACCCATGGGGGACAGGGGGCAGGAGAGCAGTTCTTC | CTHGGQGAGEQFF | TRBD1 | TRBJ2-1 | TRBV29-1 | -
TGTGCCAGCAGTTTAGCGGGAGGCACTGAAGCTTTCTTT | CASSLAGGTEAFF | - | TRBJ1-1 | TRBV12-3/TRBV12-4 | -
TGTGCCAGCAGCTTGGCCGGCTATGGCTACACCTTC | CASSLAGYGYTF | - | TRBJ1-2 | TRBV5-6 | -
TGTGCCAGCAGCCACACGCGGGGTGCCTACGAGCAGTACTTC | CASSHTRGAYEQYF | - | TRBJ2-7 | TRBV3-1/TRBV3-2 | once
TGTGCCAGAACCCCGGGAGCCACTAATGAAAAACTGTTTTTT | CARTPGATNEKLFF | - | TRBJ1-4 | TRBV5-3 | -
TGTGCCACCAGTGATGGGGGGACGGCGAGCACAGATACGCAGTATTTT | CATSDGGTASTDTQYF | - | TRBJ2-3 | TRBV24-1 | -
TGCGCCAGCAGCCAAGGCGACAGACGCTCCTACAATGAGCAGTTCTTC | CASSQGDRRSYNEQFF | - | TRBJ2-1 | TRBV23-1 | -
TGTGCCAGCAGCCCCGGCGCCCAGCGGGGGGGTTATACGCAGTATTTT | CASSPGAQRGGYTQYF | TRBD2 | TRBJ2-3 | TRBV3-1/TRBV3-2 | -
TGCAGCGTTGAGAGGAGGGATCCCACCGGGGAGCTGTTTTTT | CSVERRDPTGELFF | - | TRBJ2-2 | TRBV29-1 | -
TGCGCCAGCAGTGGACAGGGGGCAATCAATGAGCAGTTCTTC | CASSGQGAINEQFF | TRBD1 | TRBJ2-1 | TRBV10-2 | -
TGTGCCAGCACCTCCTTTACGGGGAGAAACACTGAAGCTTTCTTT | CASTSFTGRNTEAFF | - | TRBJ1-1 | TRBV9 | -
TGTGCCAGCAGCTCGGAGCCAGGGGGAGGACAGCCCCAGCATTTT | CASSSEPGGGQPQHF | TRBD1 | TRBJ1-5 | TRBV7-2 | -
TGCGCCAGCAGTGAGTGGAAAGGACTAGTTTTGGGCGAGCAGTACTTC | CASSEWKGLVLGEQYF | TRBD2 | TRBJ2-7 | TRBV10-2 | -
TGTGCCAGCAGCTCGCGGGGCCAGTTCACAGATACGCAGTATTTT | CASSSRGQFTDTQYF | - | TRBJ2-3 | TRBV28 | -
TGCAGTGCGGACTTCGGGGGCTACACCTTC | CSADFGGYTF | - | TRBJ1-2 | TRBV20-1 | -
TGTGCCAGCAGCTTGGGCAGTGGGACAGATACGCAGTATTTT | CASSLGSGTDTQYF | - | TRBJ2-3 | TRBV11-3 | -
TGTGCCAGCAGCGGACCGGGACAGGGGATCATTAAGTATGGCTACACCTTC | CASSGPGQGIIKYGYTF | TRBD1 | TRBJ1-2 | TRBV7-9 | -
TGTGCCAGCAGTGACAGTCGCACAGATACGCAGTATTTT | CASSDSRTDTQYF | - | TRBJ2-3 | TRBV6-1 | once
TGTGCCAGCAGCCCCGAAGGGACTAGCGGGGGGGCGGCCGAGACCCAGTACTTC | CASSPEGTSGGAAETQYF | TRBD2 | TRBJ2-5 | TRBV9 | -
TGCGCCAGCAGCGGGGGGACAGTGGGAGAGACCCAGTACTTC | CASSGGTVGETQYF | - | TRBJ2-5 | TRBV5-1 | -
TGTGCCAGCTCACCATCCAGGGCTGATACTGAAGCTTTCTTT | CASSPSRADTEAFF | - | TRBJ1-1 | TRBV18 | -
TGTGCCAGCAGTGAACAGGGCAATCAGCCCCAGCATTTT | CASSEQGNQPQHF | - | TRBJ1-5 | TRBV28 | -
TGCGCCAGCAGCTTGGGGACAGGAACCTACAATGAGCAGTTCTTC | CASSLGTGTYNEQFF | TRBD1 | TRBJ2-1 | TRBV5-1 | -
TGTGCCAGTAGTCGTCAATCACAGGGGGCCGGCACTGAAGCTTTCTTT | CASSRQSQGAGTEAFF | TRBD1 | TRBJ1-1 | TRBV19 | -
TGTGCCAGCAGTGAAGCGCGCGGGTGGGGTGAAAAACTGTTTTTT | CASSEARGWGEKLFF | - | TRBJ1-4 | TRBV6-1 | -
TGTGCCAGTAGTGATCGACAGGGGTCGGACACCGGGGAGCTGTTTTTT | CASSDRQGSDTGELFF | TRBD1 | TRBJ2-2 | TRBV19 | -
TGTGCCAGCGCCAAGGAGGGAAACTATGGCTACACCTTC | CASAKEGNYGYTF | - | TRBJ1-2 | TRBV6-6 | -